Listed here are 2 T cell receptor beta chains from one sample, sequenced in a study of T cell responses to AZD1222 COVID-19 vaccine. Produced via immunoSEQ multiplex PCR; TCRdb's table is partial and in-frame only. The sample records 80,000 to 90,000 clones, 70% to 90% being singletons. The specimen was peripheral blood, collected on day 0 of MenACWY control vaccination. These receptors came from an adult in good health.

This chain connects TRBV19 to TRBJ1-5, with 9 bases lining up with TRBD1. The germline CDR1 and CDR2 sequences are LNHDA and SQIVND (reference sequence). CDR3 length: 15 amino acids. V shed 5 bases and J 1 base; nucleotides not matched to a gene: 3. The CDR3 region is CASSFTGGSNQPQHF. For the CDR3, the DNA is TGTGCCAGTAGTTTTACAGGGGGCAGCAATCAGCCCCAGCATTTT.

The chain has TRBV5-6 and TRBJ1-6; no clear D. Germline V CDR1 and CDR2: SGHDT, YYEEEE. Trimming removed 0 bases at V and 9 bases at J, with 4 bases between. This CDR3 region has 12 residues. The CDR3 region has the DNA TGTGCCAGCAGCTTGGGCAGTTCACCCCTCCACTTT. The encoded protein is CASSLGSSPLHF.